The T cell receptor beta chain described here comes from a study of shared clonotypes between healthy human individuals. Overall study: CD4 naive and CD4 memory each took three plates per donor, while CD8 naive took two and CD8 memory one.

Regarding the study as a whole: Naive CD4 clonotypes overlapped across a few donors at roughly 5%. Sorted-subset sequencing, rarefaction showed, was incomplete despite large depth.

In the sorted-subset replicate PCRs, 200 ng DNA, 30,000 or so T cell genomes, was used. Profiled with immunoSEQ multiplex PCR; TCRdb holds only in-frame clones, not every one. Of around 1.1 million clones in the sample, 78% were seen once. CDR3 length: 13 amino acids. Trimming removed 6 bases at V and 4 bases at J, with 10 bases between. Germline values: CDR1 MNHEY, CDR2 SVGAGI. Regarding this clone: What it binds is unknown.

Material: memory CD4+ T cells from PBMCs. Documented subset: CD45RA-negative fraction. The chain uses TRBV6-5 and TRBJ2-4; possibly TRBD2 for D (6 bases). The TCR sequence derives from a man aged 18 to 29 in good health. Some clones in this sample may be carry-over from other donors' samples. CDR3 DNA: TGTGCCAGCAGCCGGGAGCCAAAAAACATTCAGTACTTC. Translated, it gives CASSREPKNIQYF.